This TCR beta chain was found in a study of T-cell reconstitution after alpha-beta-depleted transplantation in children. This CDR3 has 15 amino acids. Looked up from germline, CDR1 is SGHTA and CDR2 is FQGTGA. With 5 bases clipped from V and 6 bases from J, the junction kept 8 bases outside the gene matches. Study-level points and caveats: Counts and diversity of T cells one year after transplant came mostly from newly produced T cells. Some patients' high day-60 TCRbeta diversity was traced to surviving recipient T cells and thymic progenitors.

It was with unique molecular identifiers that the TCRbeta library was prepared. TCRdb re-analysed the PCR reads in MiXCR, keeping a single row per CDR3 protein. The repertoire consists of around 600,000 distinct CDR3 sequences, with more than 20% occurring once and the leading ten covering roughly 15%. To note about this clonotype: What it recognizes is unknown.

The sequences come from PBMCs, mostly from graft donor cells, collected 360 days after TCRalphabeta/CD19-depleted stem cell transplant. This clonotype originated in a boy under two years old who had a stem cell transplant for acute myeloid leukemia, so the T cells may come from the graft donor. This chain joins TRBV7-3 and TRBJ2-2; 8 bases align to TRBD2. CDR3: CASSKPGLGAGELFF. The CDR3 DNA sequence: TGTGCCAGCAGCAAACCGGGACTAGGGGCCGGGGAGCTGTTTTTT.